This TCR beta chain emerged from a study of cytomegalovirus exposure and HLA in healthy donors. This clone has a single count. V was pared by 0 bases and J by 4 bases, with 12 bases between. CDR3 size: 15 residues. Germline V gene data show CDR1 as SNHLY and CDR2 as FYNNEI. Vbeta (60) and Jbeta (13) primers were used in the PCR. Per the study methods: An analysis that came later counted 77 million or so unique TCR beta chains, approximately 10 million shared. The method was immunoSEQ multiplex PCR; TCRdb's version includes in-frame clones alone and lacks a portion of them. That table furnishes V, J and clone size, whereas the DNA furnished D and trimming. Among about 150,000 clones listed, roughly 80% were seen once.

The receptor was derived from a male donor in good health and CMV-seronegative. The sample was PBMCs. This chain links TRBV2 with TRBJ2-5; D is possibly TRBD2 (6 bases). CDR3 DNA: TGTGCCAGCAGTGAAGCGCTTCAGGGAGGAGAGACCCAGTACTTC. As protein: CASSEALQGGETQYF.